Detailed here is one TCR beta chain. Antigen: not known. Generated by immunoSEQ multiplex PCR, the TCRdb table keeps only in-frame clones and is missing some. Here the sample spans around 56,000 clones, just over 90% being singletons. This specimen comes from a study of cytomegalovirus exposure and HLA in healthy donors. Whole-study results and caveats: Specificity of a few CMV-associated chains for CMV antigens was verified in vitro. Subsequent analysis found a tendency for first-cohort TCR clusters to co-occur within the approximately 130 validation repertoires.

V was pared by 5 bases and J by 15 bases, with 14 bases between. The CDR3 spans 12 residues. From germline, CDR1 is SGHTA and CDR2 FQGNSA. This TCR came from a young woman in good health and CMV-seropositive. The chain uses TRBV7-2 and TRBJ1-6, with D maybe TRBD1 (5 bases). Sequenced sample: PBMCs. In DNA form, the CDR3 reads TGTGCCAGCAGCCCCCTCCCAGGGCTCCTCCACTTT. Protein sequence: CASSPLPGLLHF.